Below, 26 T cell receptor beta chains from the same sample are listed, as sequenced in a study of T cell repertoires in aging, cancer and after chemotherapy. The template was genomic DNA from peripheral blood, not RNA. TRB rearrangements spanning V, D and J were amplified using mixed TRB-A/B primers. TCRdb processed the multiplex PCR reads anew with MiXCR; each CDR3 protein has one entry. In the table there are around 10,000 distinct CDR3 sequences, under 40% of which are singletons. The specimen sequenced was blood. These receptors all come from a human donor in good health.

The V and J genes are TRBV6-2 or TRBV6-3 and TRBJ2-2; possibly TRBD1 or TRBD2 for D (5 bases each). There are 16 residues in the CDR3. Trimming stripped 5 bases from V and 2 bases from J, with 15 bases between. Germline values: CDR1 MNHEY, CDR2 SVGEGT. The CDR3 spells CASSTFGTVNTGELFF. The CDR3 DNA follows: TGTGCCAGCAGTACCTTCGGGACCGTAAACACCGGGGAGCTGTTTTTT.

This clonotype was found a few times. The chain links TRBV29-1 to TRBJ1-3; D not certain. This CDR3 is 14 amino acids long. Germline V lookup: CDR1 SQVTM, CDR2 ANQGSEA. The V end was cut by 5 bases, the J end by 0 bases, with 11 bases between. CDR3 residues: CSVLGGLSGNTIYF. The CDR3 DNA is TGCAGCGTTCTGGGCGGGCTCTCTGGAAACACCATATATTTT.

V and J are TRBV7-6 and TRBJ1-4; D remains ambiguous. V was clipped by 2 bases and J by 6 bases, with 10 bases between them. CDR3 length equals 14 residues. Per the germline V gene, CDR1 is SGHVS and CDR2 is FNYEAQ. The CDR3 region has the DNA TGTGCCAGCAGCTTATCCGGGAGGGATGAAAAACTGTTTTTT. Its translation: CASSLSGRDEKLFF.

This clonotype occurred a few times. The chain employs TRBV5-5 and TRBJ1-5; no firm D call. CDR1 is SGHKS and CDR2 is YYEKEE in the germline V gene (reference sequence). Trimming shortened V by 0 bases and J by 0 bases, and 7 bases separated the two germline ends. CDR3 length: 15 amino acids. For the CDR3, the DNA is TGTGCCAGCAGCTTGGAAGGACTTAGCAATCAGCCCCAGCATTTT. Its translation: CASSLEGLSNQPQHF.

This clonotype was counted only a few times. The chain joins TRBV27 to TRBJ1-6, with TRBD1 matching over 8 bases. This CDR3 is built from 15 residues. Looked up from germline, CDR1 is MNHEY and CDR2 is SMNVEV (reference sequence). Trimming at V came to 5 bases and at J to 8 bases, leaving 8 bases not matched to a gene. The CDR3 sequence: CASSRAGQGYSPLHF. The CDR3 bases are TGTGCCAGCAGTCGCGCCGGACAGGGATATTCACCCCTCCACTTT.

In its sample, this clonotype was seen a few times. The gene calls are TRBV6-1 and TRBJ2-3; D tentatively fits TRBD1 or TRBD2 (5 bases each). This CDR3 contains 14 residues. Germline-derived CDR1 and CDR2 are MNHNS and SASEGT. Trimming removed 3 bases at V and 2 bases at J, with 9 bases between. Written as DNA, the CDR3 is TGTGCCAGCAGTGAGGGGCGGGTCACAGATACGCAGTATTTT. Its translation: CASSEGRVTDTQYF.

The chain joins TRBV6-5 to TRBJ2-7, with D tentatively TRBD2 (5 bases). The germline V gene has CDR1 MNHEY and CDR2 SVGAGI. The germline V and J ends were trimmed by 2 bases and 0 bases, with 8 bases remaining between them. The CDR3 contains 14 residues. CDR3 DNA: TGTGCCAGCAGTTACGGTCTAGCCTCCTACGAGCAGTACTTC. It codes for CASSYGLASYEQYF.

CDR3 sequence reads: CASSLRGTTDTQYF. The CDR3 region has the DNA TGTGCCAGCAGTTTAAGGGGGACGACAGATACGCAGTATTTT. V usage is TRBV12-3 or TRBV12-4 and J usage is TRBJ2-3; maybe TRBD1 (6 bases). Between the trimmed V and J ends, which lost 2 bases and 3 bases, there was a span of 9 bases. The CDR3 is 14 amino acids.

This rearrangement joins TRBV6-1 to TRBJ1-3; TRBD1 is a possible D gene (5 bases). V was clipped by 9 bases and J by 0 bases, with 15 bases between them. Germline V gene sequence: CDR1 MNHNS, CDR2 SASEGT. The CDR3 runs to 15 residues. The CDR3 DNA follows: TGTGCCAGTGGGGACGAGGCCGCCTCTGGAAACACCATATATTTT. Translating gives CASGDEAASGNTIYF.

On this clonotype: A clone one base away is much larger, so this may be a read error. The chain uses TRBV29-1 and TRBJ2-5; 11 bases are a match to TRBD1. Germline CDR1 is SQVTM and CDR2 is ANQGSEA. CDR3 length: 14 residues. With 5 bases clipped from V and 6 bases from J, the junction kept 8 bases outside the gene matches. Written as DNA, the CDR3 is TGCAGCGTTAAAGGGACAGGGGGTGAGAAGACCCAGTACTTC. Its protein product is CSVKGTGGEKTQYF.

This clonotype has just a few counts. The CDR3 DNA follows: TGTGCCAGCAGTTTGTTGCAACAGGGGGATAGCAATCAGCCCCAGCATTTT. This codes for CASSLLQQGDSNQPQHF. The chain links TRBV27 to TRBJ1-5; 8 bases line up with TRBD1. Germline values: CDR1 MNHEY, CDR2 SMNVEV (reference sequence). CDR3 length: 17 amino acids. Trimming at V came to 3 bases and at J to 0 bases, leaving 7 bases not matched to a gene.

The rearrangement uses TRBV6-5 and TRBJ1-5, with D unclear. The V end lost 8 bases, the J end lost 0 bases, and 11 bases lay between the germline ends. The CDR3 length is 14 residues. Germline CDR1 is MNHEY and CDR2 is SVGAGI. The CDR3 region is CASRGDYSNQPQHF. The CDR3 DNA reads as TGTGCCAGCCGTGGGGATTATAGCAATCAGCCCCAGCATTTT.

The chain is built from TRBV27 and TRBJ2-7, with D tentatively TRBD1 (6 bases). Germline loops: CDR1 MNHEY, CDR2 SMNVEV (reference sequence). The CDR3 totals 13 residues. Trimming took 6 bases from V and 3 from J, leaving 12 bases between them. The CDR3 loop is CASRAGTLYEQYF. CDR3 nucleotide sequence: TGTGCCAGCAGAGCCGGGACACTCTACGAGCAGTACTTC.

V gene TRBV29-1 combines with J gene TRBJ1-2, with TRBD1 as a possible D gene (5 bases). The CDR3 consists of 15 residues. V lost 6 bases, J lost 2 bases, and 19 bases lay in between. Germline-derived CDR1 and CDR2 are SQVTM and ANQGSEA. In DNA, the CDR3 is TGCAGCGTCACTGATCGGGACTCCTTGAACTATGGCTACACCTTC. Protein: CSVTDRDSLNYGYTF. The whole variable domain, remainder taken from reference TRBV29-1 and TRBJ1-2, is SAVISQKPSRDICQRGTSLTIQCQVDSQVTMMFWYRQQPGQSLTLIATANQGSEATYESGFVIDKFPISRPNLTFSTLTVSNMSPEDSSIYLCSVTDRDSLNYGYTFGSGTRLTVV.

J is TRBJ2-3 and V is TRBV29-1; 9 nucleotides line up with TRBD1. With 6 bases clipped from V and 1 base from J, the junction kept 2 bases outside the gene matches. Germline CDR1 reads SQVTM; CDR2 reads ANQGSEA. The length of the CDR3 is 13 residues. The CDR3 loop is CSVRTGGTDTQYF. DNA for the CDR3: TGCAGCGTCCGGACAGGGGGCACAGATACGCAGTATTTT.

The chain couples TRBV27 to TRBJ1-1; D call uncertain. Germline values: CDR1 MNHEY, CDR2 SMNVEV (reference sequence). Between the trimmed V and J ends, which lost 5 bases and 2 bases, there was a span of 9 bases. CDR3 length: 13 amino acids. The CDR3: CASSLKTNTEAFF. Here the CDR3 DNA reads TGTGCCAGCAGTCTTAAAACCAACACTGAAGCTTTCTTT.

This clonotype was seen just once. The chain employs TRBV27 and TRBJ1-4; D unresolved. The length of the CDR3 is 14 residues. The V end was cut by 0 bases, the J end by 4 bases, with 6 bases between. Germline loops: CDR1 MNHEY, CDR2 SMNVEV (reference sequence). The CDR3 sequence: CASSLSGNNEKLFF. The DNA of the CDR3 is TGTGCCAGCAGTTTATCAGGGAATAATGAAAAACTGTTTTTT.

This clonotype has a handful of counts. J is TRBJ1-1 and V is TRBV18; the D is unclear. The CDR3 is 12 residues long. The germline V and J ends were trimmed by 2 bases and 2 bases, with 3 bases remaining between them. Germline CDR1 KGHSH, CDR2 LQKENI. CDR3 amino acids: CASSPINTEAFF. CDR3 DNA sequence: TGTGCCAGCTCACCAATAAACACTGAAGCTTTCTTT.

This clonotype was counted a single time. The V and J genes are TRBV6-1 and TRBJ2-7; perhaps TRBD2 as D (6 bases). Trimming stripped 1 base from V and 2 bases from J, with 15 bases between. The CDR3 length is 16 residues. From germline, CDR1 is MNHNS and CDR2 SASEGT. CDR3 DNA: TGTGCCAGCAGTGAAGATAGCGGAGCCCTAACCTACGAGCAGTACTTC. Protein product: CASSEDSGALTYEQYF.

V gene TRBV27 combines with J gene TRBJ1-1; 7 bases agree with TRBD1. The trim removed 2 bases at V and 4 bases at J, leaving 10 bases unmatched. Germline CDR1 MNHEY, CDR2 SMNVEV (reference sequence). The CDR3 consists of 16 residues. The chain's CDR3 is CASSLLGQGGITEAFF. CDR3 nucleotides: TGTGCCAGCAGTTTACTAGGCCAGGGGGGCATCACTGAAGCTTTCTTT.

The genes are TRBV19 and TRBJ2-3; possible D gene TRBD2, 6 bases. This CDR3 is 13 amino acids long. Germline values: CDR1 LNHDA, CDR2 SQIVND (reference sequence). Trimming took off 9 bases at V and 4 bases at J, with 14 bases between the two ends. The CDR3 loop is CASSLGGADTQYF. The CDR3 coding sequence is TGTGCCAGCAGCTTGGGAGGTGCAGATACGCAGTATTTT. The full variable domain, in which reference TRBV19 and TRBJ2-3 provide the parts outside the CDR3, is DGGITQSPKYLFRKEGQNVTLSCEQNLNHDAMYWYRQDPGQGLRLIYYSQIVNDFQKGDIAEGYSVSREKKESFPLTVTSAQKNPTAFYLCASSLGGADTQYFGPGTRLTVL.

This clonotype was detected a few times. The chain is built from TRBV19 and TRBJ1-1; tentative D call: TRBD1 (5 bases). CDR1 is LNHDA and CDR2 is SQIVND in the germline V gene (reference sequence). Trimming took 8 bases from V and 0 from J, leaving 10 bases between them. CDR3 size: 13 residues. As DNA, the CDR3 is TGTGCCAGTTCAGACAGCATGAACACTGAAGCTTTCTTT. It translates to CASSDSMNTEAFF. The entire variable domain, with the rest obtained from reference TRBV19 and TRBJ1-1, is as follows: DGGITQSPKYLFRKEGQNVTLSCEQNLNHDAMYWYRQDPGQGLRLIYYSQIVNDFQKGDIAEGYSVSREKKESFPLTVTSAQKNPTAFYLCASSDSMNTEAFFGQGTRLTVV.

The chain links TRBV15 to TRBJ2-5, with TRBD2 matching 11 bases. This CDR3 contains 15 residues. Trimming took 1 base from V and 4 from J; bases not matched to a gene: 2. CDR1 and CDR2 (germline): LNHNV, YYDKDF (reference sequence). The CDR3 loop reads CATSRGGTSGETQYF. In DNA form, the CDR3 reads TGTGCCACCAGCAGAGGTGGGACTAGCGGAGAGACCCAGTACTTC.

The chain uses TRBV28 and TRBJ2-2; perhaps TRBD1 as D (6 bases). Germline CDR1 reads MDHEN; CDR2 reads SYDVKM. CDR3 size: 15 residues. The ends were cut back, 6 bases at V and 5 bases at J, with 16 bases in the middle. CDR3 sequence (DNA): TGTGCCAGCAGGTCTTGGGGGCGCGGGACCGGGGAGCTGTTTTTT. Translated: CASRSWGRGTGELFF.

As regards this clonotype: Being one base from a much bigger clone, this may be a read error. The chain uses TRBV29-1 and TRBJ2-3; D gene uncertain. CDR3 size: 12 residues. Germline loops: CDR1 SQVTM, CDR2 ANQGSEA. The germline V and J ends were trimmed by 4 bases and 5 bases, with 10 bases remaining between them. CDR3 loop: CSVGAPGDTQYF. CDR3 nucleotide sequence: TGCAGCGTTGGCGCACCGGGAGATACGCAGTATTTT.

The genes are TRBV12-3 or TRBV12-4 and TRBJ1-3; D unclear. The CDR3 extends over 14 amino acids. Trimming shortened V by 3 bases and J by 0 bases, and 6 bases separated the two germline ends. CDR3 in amino acids: CASSLETSGNTIYF. The CDR3 bases are TGTGCCAGCAGTTTGGAAACCTCTGGAAACACCATATATTTT.